These 8 T cell receptor beta chains share one sample of origin, sequenced in a study of Graves' ophthalmopathy and Graves' hyperthyroidism. The study amplified TCR beta CDR3 regions using RNA transcripts. The first round was an RT-PCR with HTBI primers, and the second round was a multiplex PCR. In TCRdb, the multiplex PCR reads were re-called with MiXCR into one record per CDR3 protein. Among about 660,000 distinct CDR3 sequences listed, just over 40% were seen once. What was sequenced was peripheral blood. These receptors were taken from an adult man with Graves' ophthalmopathy.

The table lists this clonotype with many counts. CDR3 sequence reads: CAISGSSYEQYF. The CDR3 DNA reads TGTGCCATCAGTGGGAGCTCCTACGAGCAGTACTTC. This sequence joins TRBV10-3 and TRBJ2-7; D remains ambiguous. Trimming took 4 bases from V and 0 from J, leaving 4 bases between them. The CDR3 totals 12 residues. CDR1 ENHRY and CDR2 SYGVKD come from the germline V gene.

This clonotype was counted a single time. The genes are TRBV29-1 and TRBJ1-5, with 9 bases identical to TRBD1. Losses at the gene ends were 3 bases for V and 11 bases for J; bases not matched to a gene: 11. The CDR3 runs 14 residues. The germline V gene encodes CDR1 SQVTM and CDR2 ANQGSEA. CDR3 residues: CSVEGTGKEETQHF. The CDR3 DNA reads TGCAGCGTTGAGGGGACAGGGAAGGAAGAGACCCAGCATTTT.

The V call is TRBV5-6, the J call TRBJ1-1; possibly TRBD1 for D (5 bases). The CDR3 is 14 amino acids. With 2 bases removed from V and 6 bases from J, the gap between germline ends came to 14 bases. The germline V gene has CDR1 SGHDT and CDR2 YYEEEE. The CDR3 DNA reads TGTGCCAGCAGCTTAGTCCAGGGCAGTGCTGAAGCTTTCTTT. The encoded protein is CASSLVQGSAEAFF.

In this sample, this clonotype turned up many times. The rearrangement links TRBV6-6 to TRBJ1-2; no firm D call. From germline, CDR1 is MNHNY and CDR2 SVGAGI (reference sequence). The CDR3 sequence is 14 residues long. The V end was cut by 7 bases, the J end by 6 bases, with 18 bases between. The CDR3 is CASTHRVDNHGYTF. The CDR3 DNA follows: TGTGCCAGCACTCACCGGGTCGACAACCATGGCTACACCTTC.

Only one count was recorded for this clonotype. J is TRBJ1-2 and V is TRBV19, with D unclear. The CDR3 covers 13 residues. V was cut by 1 base and J by 2 bases, with 5 bases left in between. Germline V lookup: CDR1 LNHDA, CDR2 SQIVND (reference sequence). The CDR3 DNA follows: TGTGCCAGTAGTATAGTGGCGAACTATGGCTACACCTTC. Protein: CASSIVANYGYTF.

This clonotype was seen many times. The chain recombines TRBV19 with TRBJ1-1; 11 bases are shared with TRBD1. Germline-derived CDR1 and CDR2 are LNHDA and SQIVND (reference sequence). The trim removed 3 bases at V and 3 bases at J, leaving 0 bases unmatched. This CDR3 spans 14 amino acids. CDR3 loop: CASSMGQGDTEAFF. The CDR3 DNA follows: TGTGCCAGTAGTATGGGACAGGGGGACACTGAAGCTTTCTTT.

The chain carries TRBV10-3 and TRBJ2-7; D gene ambiguous. Trimming pared 10 bases from V and 0 bases from J, leaving 22 bases between. CDR3 size: 16 residues. Germline CDR1 ENHRY, CDR2 SYGVKD. DNA for the CDR3: TGTGCCAGCAGCTTGTTGCTGGGCCGTAGCTCCTACGAGCAGTACTTC. Translation gives CASSLLLGRSSYEQYF.

Only a few counts were recorded for this clonotype. The chain uses TRBV13 and TRBJ2-7; TRBD1 matches at 8 bases. Germline V gives CDR1 PRHDT, CDR2 FYEKMQ (reference sequence). This CDR3 comprises 14 residues. J gave up 5 bases and V 8 bases, and 11 bases lay outside the gene matches. The CDR3 coding sequence is TGTGCCAGCCGACCGGACAGGGCACCCGACGAGCAGTACTTC. Translating gives CASRPDRAPDEQYF.